These 22 T cell receptor beta chains came from one sample sequenced in a study of blood T cell repertoires in COVID-19. Clones were sequenced by immunoSEQ multiplex PCR, and TCRdb holds only the in-frame ones, with some missing. This repertoire shows about 190,000 clones, roughly 89% found once; its top ten account for about 7%. Sequencing was carried out using peripheral blood. The receptors here all came from a man aged 40-50 years with acute or convalescent COVID-19.

The chain combines TRBV2 with TRBJ1-5, with 11 bases lining up with TRBD1. The germline V gene has CDR1 SNHLY and CDR2 FYNNEI. This CDR3 spans 19 amino acids. The junction had 13 bases not matched to a gene; V was cut back by 6 bases and J by 0 bases. The chain's CDR3 is CASSLTWTGGFDSNQPQHF. The CDR3 DNA reads as TGTGCCAGCAGCCTAACTTGGACAGGGGGCTTTGATAGCAATCAGCCCCAGCATTTT.

The rearrangement links TRBV2 to TRBJ2-3; 12 nucleotides agree with TRBD2. CDR3 length: 15 amino acids. V lost 8 bases and J lost 4; bases outside the gene matches: 7. The V gene's germline CDR1 is SNHLY and CDR2 FYNNEI. The CDR3 region is CASETSGGRADTQYF. The CDR3 nucleotides read TGTGCCAGCGAAACTAGCGGGGGGCGCGCAGATACGCAGTATTTT.

The J gene is TRBJ2-5, the V gene TRBV6-5; 11 bases are a match to TRBD2. Germline values: CDR1 MNHEY, CDR2 SVGAGI. Trimming cost V 7 bases and J 3 bases; bases outside gene matches: 7. The CDR3 is made up of 15 amino acids. DNA for the CDR3: TGTGCCAGCACCGGTCAGACTAGCGGGGAAGAGACCCAGTACTTC. Translated, it gives CASTGQTSGEETQYF.

Points on this clone: This same CDR3 is encoded by further DNA sequences in the sample. The CDR3 region is CASSYLAGRSYNEQFF. As DNA, the CDR3 is TGCGCCAGCAGCTATCTTGCGGGACGATCCTACAATGAGCAGTTCTTC. The chain carries TRBV5-1 and TRBJ2-1; possibly TRBD2 for D (6 bases). This CDR3 region has 16 residues. Trimming removed 3 bases from V and 1 base from J, with 14 bases in between. CDR1 is SGHRS and CDR2 is YFSETQ in the germline V gene.

This chain uses TRBV9 with TRBJ2-2; the match to TRBD2 covers 9 bases. The CDR3 runs 16 residues. Germline V lookup: CDR1 SGDLS, CDR2 YYNGEE. The V gene end was trimmed by 0 bases and the J gene end by 4 bases; junction bases not matched to a gene: 4. The CDR3 protein is CASSVERGGATGELFF. The CDR3 nucleotides are TGTGCCAGCAGCGTAGAGCGCGGGGGGGCCACCGGGGAGCTGTTTTTT.

V usage is TRBV5-4 and J usage is TRBJ2-1, with 8 bases that match TRBD2. CDR1 is SGHNT, CDR2 YYREEE, per germline (reference sequence). The ends lost 3 bases at V and 8 bases at J; junction bases unmatched: 7. The CDR3 extends over 14 amino acids. For the CDR3, the DNA is TGTGCCAGCAGCTCCCCGGGGGGGAGTGATGAGCAGTTCTTC. Protein sequence: CASSSPGGSDEQFF.

The rearrangement uses TRBV5-4 and TRBJ2-7; D remains unclear. This CDR3 region has 12 residues. CDR1 and CDR2 from the germline V gene are SGHNT and YYREEE (reference sequence). The ends were cut back, 3 bases at V and 1 base at J, with 5 bases in the middle. The CDR3 reads CASSSGSYEQYF. CDR3 in DNA: TGTGCCAGCAGCTCCGGGTCCTACGAGCAGTACTTC. Variable domain in full (rest from reference TRBV5-4 and TRBJ2-7): ETGVTQSPTHLIKTRGQQVTLRCSSQSGHNTVSWYQQALGQGPQFIFQYYREEENGRGNFPPRFSGLQFPNYSSELNVNALELDDSALYLCASSSGSYEQYFGPGTRLTVT.

The J gene is TRBJ2-2, the V gene TRBV4-2, with 7 bases identical to TRBD2. Per germline, CDR1 LGHNA and CDR2 YNFKEQ. V lost 0 bases and J lost 8; bases outside the gene matches: 6. The CDR3 covers 15 residues. In DNA form, the CDR3 reads TGTGCCAGCAGCCAAGATCCGGATAGCGGGGGGGAGCTGTTTTTT. Its translation is CASSQDPDSGGELFF.

The V gene is TRBV27, the J gene TRBJ1-4; maybe TRBD1 (5 bases). This CDR3 contains 14 residues. Germline V lookup: CDR1 MNHEY, CDR2 SMNVEV (reference sequence). CDR3 nucleotides: TGTGCTTCGGCGGGGCGGGGTTTAGGGGAAAAACTGTTTTTT. Translated: CASAGRGLGEKLFF.

The chain recombines TRBV6-5 with TRBJ2-5, with D perhaps matching TRBD1 (6 bases). V lost 7 bases to trimming and J lost 4 bases, with 13 bases between them. There are 13 residues in the CDR3. The germline gives CDR1 MNHEY, CDR2 SVGAGI. The DNA of the CDR3 is TGTGCCAGCAATTCGGCCAGGGGAGAGACCCAGTACTTC. It translates to CASNSARGETQYF.

The chain combines TRBV7-8 with TRBJ1-6, with D perhaps TRBD1 (6 bases). The CDR3 totals 17 residues. The germline V gene has CDR1 SGHVS and CDR2 FQNEAQ. V lost 2 bases to trimming and J lost 7 bases, with 18 bases between them. The CDR3 here is CASSLLQGGAQNSPLHF. The CDR3 nucleotides read TGTGCCAGCAGCTTATTACAAGGGGGGGCGCAGAATTCACCCCTCCACTTT.

This clone appeared once. The J gene is TRBJ2-1, the V gene TRBV18; D is unclear. The CDR3 consists of 14 residues. The germline V gene has CDR1 KGHSH and CDR2 LQKENI. Trimming cost V 3 bases and J 2 bases, with 8 bases left between them. The CDR3 loop is CASSPQATYNEQFF. The CDR3 DNA follows: TGTGCCAGCTCACCTCAGGCAACCTACAATGAGCAGTTCTTC.

The chain uses TRBV3-1 (or the pseudogene TRBV3-2) and TRBJ1-4; D unclear. The CDR3 runs 15 residues. CDR1 is LGHDT, CDR2 YNNKEL, per germline (reference sequence). V gave up 4 bases and J gave up 5 bases, with 14 bases separating them. The chain's CDR3 is CASSPRLELNEKLFF. The CDR3 DNA reads as TGTGCCAGCAGCCCCCGGCTGGAGCTAAATGAAAAACTGTTTTTT.

The chain uses TRBV18 and TRBJ1-4, with 7 nucleotides matching TRBD1. The CDR3 is made up of 16 amino acids. After removal of 2 bases from V and 5 bases from J, the junction contained 8 bases not matched to a gene. Germline CDR1 reads KGHSH; CDR2 reads LQKENI. The CDR3 DNA reads TGTGCCAGCTCACCAGGGTGGGACAGAACAAATGAAAAACTGTTTTTT. The encoded protein is CASSPGWDRTNEKLFF. Full variable domain (outside the CDR3, taken from reference TRBV18 and TRBJ1-4): NAGVMQNPRHLVRRRGQEARLRCSPMKGHSHVYWYRQLPEEGLKFMVYLQKENIIDESGMPKERFSAEFPKEGPSILRIQQVVRGDSAAYFCASSPGWDRTNEKLFFGSGTQLSVL.

The V and J genes are TRBV5-8 and TRBJ2-1; tentatively, D is TRBD2 (6 bases). Looked up from germline, CDR1 is SGHTS and CDR2 is YDEGEE. The V end was cut by 2 bases, the J end by 2 bases, with 14 bases between. This CDR3 has 16 residues. CDR3 residues: CASSFLRGYPYNEQFF. DNA of the CDR3: TGTGCCAGCAGCTTTCTCCGGGGGTACCCCTACAATGAGCAGTTCTTC. The whole variable domain, filled in from reference TRBV5-8 and TRBJ2-1, reads EAGVTQSPTHLIKTRGQQATLRCSPISGHTSVYWYQQALGLGLQFLLWYDEGEERNRGNFPPRFSGRQFPNYSSELNVNALELEDSALYLCASSFLRGYPYNEQFFGPGTRLTVL.

The chain uses TRBV7-3 and TRBJ1-3; 7 bases match TRBD1. Germline V gene data show CDR1 as SGHTA and CDR2 as FQGTGA. V lost 5 bases to trimming and J lost 0 bases; unmatched junction nucleotides: 7. The CDR3 length is 16 residues. The CDR3 region is CASSTVQGPSGNTIYF. In DNA form, the CDR3 reads TGTGCCAGCAGCACCGTACAGGGGCCCTCTGGAAACACCATATATTTT. Based on the CDR3 plus reference TRBV7-3 and TRBJ1-3, the full variable domain is GAGVSQTPSNKVTEKGKYVELRCDPISGHTALYWYRQSLGQGPEFLIYFQGTGAADDSGLPNDRFFAVRPEGSVSTLKIQRTERGDSAVYLCASSTVQGPSGNTIYFGEGSWLTVV.

With regard to this clone: The sample holds other DNA sequences that translate to the same CDR3. The chain recombines TRBV10-1 with TRBJ1-1; D not certain. V gave up 3 bases and J gave up 2 bases, with 10 bases separating them. The V gene's germline CDR1 is WNHNN and CDR2 SYGVQD (reference sequence). The CDR3 extends over 14 amino acids. The CDR3 spells CASSELRTNTEAFF. CDR3 bases: TGCGCCAGCAGTGAATTACGCACAAACACTGAAGCTTTCTTT.

This sequence joins TRBV7-9 and TRBJ1-2; 10 bases are shared with TRBD1. With 4 bases clipped from V and 2 bases from J, the junction kept 16 bases outside the gene matches. The CDR3 length is 19 residues. The V gene's germline CDR1 is SEHNR and CDR2 FQNEAQ (reference sequence). Here the CDR3 reads CASSSTVTGGGRPNYGYTF. CDR3 nucleotide sequence: TGTGCCAGCAGCTCCACGGTGACAGGGGGCGGTCGCCCCAACTATGGCTACACCTTC.

This clone appeared a few times. This chain joins TRBV27 and TRBJ2-2; 7 bases map to TRBD1. The CDR3 sequence is 16 residues long. Germline trimming cut 1 base from V and 7 bases from J; bases unmatched to any gene: 9. Looked up from germline, CDR1 is MNHEY and CDR2 is SMNVEV (reference sequence). The DNA of the CDR3 is TGTGCCAGCAGTTTATACCCCAGGGGGTATTTCGGGGAGCTGTTTTTT. It yields the protein CASSLYPRGYFGELFF.

This clone was observed a single time. This sequence joins TRBV7-9 and TRBJ1-6; no clear D gene. This CDR3 is built from 13 residues. Germline CDR1 is SEHNR and CDR2 is FQNEAQ (reference sequence). The germline V and J ends were trimmed by 2 bases and 10 bases, with 9 bases remaining between them. In nucleotides, the CDR3 is TGTGCCAGCAGCTTATTCGTCGGGTCACCCCTCCACTTT. Protein sequence: CASSLFVGSPLHF.

This rearrangement joins TRBV18 to TRBJ2-3; D possibly corresponds to TRBD2 (5 bases). Trimming removed 0 bases at V and 3 bases at J, with 13 bases between. The CDR3 contains 16 residues. Looked up from germline, CDR1 is KGHSH and CDR2 is LQKENI. CDR3 in DNA: TGTGCCAGCTCACCACCGGGCCGGGGAGAAACAGATACGCAGTATTTT. Encoded protein: CASSPPGRGETDTQYF.

The count of this clone is one. The rearrangement uses TRBV9 and TRBJ2-1, with unresolved D. Germline CDR1 and CDR2: SGDLS and YYNGEE. The CDR3 runs to 14 residues. The ends were cut back, 4 bases at V and 5 bases at J, with 13 bases in the middle. CDR3 sequence: CASSPSTGHNEQFF. The CDR3 nucleotides read TGTGCCAGCAGCCCATCCACCGGTCACAATGAGCAGTTCTTC.